A selection of T cell receptor beta chains follows, all from one sample in a study of blood T cell repertoires in COVID-19. Sequenced by immunoSEQ multiplex PCR; TCRdb stores in-frame clones only, minus some. The repertoire consists of about 140,000 clones, with roughly four fifths occurring once and the leading ten covering roughly 1.5%. The sample comprised peripheral blood. These receptors came from a human donor in a cohort sampled during active COVID-19. Each CDR3 is given with its conserved first and last residue. D genes are given only for firm matches. The listing skips clone size in some rows; elsewhere it reads once, few, many or a size class.

len: 15
abundance: .
d_gene: .
v_gene: TRBV7-3
j_gene: TRBJ1-1
CDR3nt: TGTGCCAGCAGCTTAAACCCGACAAGTAACACTGAAGCTTTCTTT
CDR3aa: CASSLNPTSNTEAFF

len: 15
abundance: .
d_gene: TRBD2
v_gene: TRBV28
j_gene: TRBJ2-7
CDR3nt: TGTGCCAGCACCCAACTAGCGGGAAGCTCCTACGAGCAGTACTTC
CDR3aa: CASTQLAGSSYEQYF

len: 16
abundance: .
d_gene: .
v_gene: TRBV20-1
j_gene: TRBJ1-1
CDR3nt: TGCAGTGCTAGTTTGATCGGGGAAGGGCCTAACACTGAAGCTTTCTTT
CDR3aa: CSASLIGEGPNTEAFF

len: 14
abundance: .
d_gene: TRBD1
v_gene: TRBV11-2
j_gene: TRBJ1-2
CDR3nt: TGTGCCAGCAGCAGACAGGGGTCTAACTATGGCTACACCTTC
CDR3aa: CASSRQGSNYGYTF

len: 18
abundance: .
d_gene: TRBD1
v_gene: TRBV9
j_gene: TRBJ1-3
CDR3nt: TGTGCCAGCAGCGAGGGGACCTGGGACAGGGGGGATGGAAACACCATATATTTT
CDR3aa: CASSEGTWDRGDGNTIYF

len: 16
abundance: .
d_gene: .
v_gene: TRBV6-4
j_gene: TRBJ1-1
CDR3nt: TGTGCCAGCAGTGCCCAGGGAATGACTCGGGCGACTGAAGCTTTCTTT
CDR3aa: CASSAQGMTRATEAFF

len: 12
abundance: .
d_gene: .
v_gene: TRBV2
j_gene: TRBJ2-1
CDR3nt: TGTGCCAGCAGGGCCAGCTACAATGAGCAGTTCTTC
CDR3aa: CASRASYNEQFF

len: 14
abundance: .
d_gene: .
v_gene: TRBV9
j_gene: TRBJ2-3
CDR3nt: TGTGCCAGCAGCGCTGGAGTTTCCACAGATACGCAGTATTTT
CDR3aa: CASSAGVSTDTQYF

len: 13
abundance: few
d_gene: .
v_gene: TRBV5-4
j_gene: TRBJ1-5
CDR3nt: TGTGCCAGCAGCCATGACAGGAATCAGCCCCAGCATTTT
CDR3aa: CASSHDRNQPQHF

len: 14
abundance: .
d_gene: TRBD1
v_gene: TRBV6-6
j_gene: TRBJ2-7
CDR3nt: TGTGCCAGCAGCCGGGACAGTAACTCCTACGAGCAGTACTTC
CDR3aa: CASSRDSNSYEQYF

len: 16
abundance: .
d_gene: TRBD1
v_gene: TRBV7-3
j_gene: TRBJ2-3
CDR3nt: TGTGCCAGCAGCGTTAGGGATGGCAGGGGGCTTGATACGCAGTATTTT
CDR3aa: CASSVRDGRGLDTQYF

len: 15
abundance: .
d_gene: .
v_gene: TRBV13
j_gene: TRBJ1-3
CDR3nt: TGTGCCAGCAGCGGAGTGGGGAGCTCTGGAAACACCATATATTTT
CDR3aa: CASSGVGSSGNTIYF

len: 14
abundance: .
d_gene: .
v_gene: TRBV28
j_gene: TRBJ1-5
CDR3nt: TGTGCCAGCAGTTTGGGGGGGAGCAATCAGCCCCAGCATTTT
CDR3aa: CASSLGGSNQPQHF

len: 14
abundance: .
d_gene: TRBD2
v_gene: TRBV5-1
j_gene: TRBJ2-5
CDR3nt: TGCGCCAGCAGCCAACAAGGCGGGGGGGAGACCCAGTACTTC
CDR3aa: CASSQQGGGETQYF

len: 15
abundance: .
d_gene: TRBD2
v_gene: TRBV6-6
j_gene: TRBJ2-5
CDR3nt: TGTGCCAGCAGTAGAGCGGGAGGAGGCCAAGAGACCCAGTACTTC
CDR3aa: CASSRAGGGQETQYF

len: 15
abundance: .
d_gene: TRBD1
v_gene: TRBV15
j_gene: TRBJ2-1
CDR3nt: TGTGCCACCAGCGAGGGGGCGGCCTCCGGGTATGAGCAGTTCTTC
CDR3aa: CATSEGAASGYEQFF